The subject of this entry is one TCR beta chain. The germline gives CDR1 MNHEY, CDR2 SVGAGI. The V end lost 6 bases, the J end lost 4 bases, and 18 bases lay between the germline ends. This CDR3 spans 15 amino acids. Authors' analysis steps: Reference gene primers were amplified, and this amplification served to estimate nucleated cell counts. Produced via immunoSEQ multiplex PCR; TCRdb's table is partial and in-frame only. That table is the source of V, J and clone size, and D and trimming were worked out from the DNA. The data contain about 200,000 clones, 88% of them singletons. This sample was taken from a study of blood T cell repertoires in COVID-19. Overall study context: In each case, the material was cDNA or gDNA derived from T cells, B-cell-depleted T cells, or PBMCs.

This TCR derives from a man aged 35-49 years with active or convalescent COVID-19. What was sequenced was peripheral blood. This chain uses TRBV6-5 with TRBJ1-1; possible D gene TRBD1, 6 bases. The CDR3 DNA sequence: TGTGCCAGCAGACGCTTCACAGGGTCGGGCACTGAAGCTTTCTTT. This translates into CASRRFTGSGTEAFF.